A selection of T cell receptor beta chains follows, all from one sample in a study of T cells in Graves' hyperthyroidism and ophthalmopathy. TCRdb re-derived calls from the multiplex PCR reads in MiXCR, one entry per CDR3 protein. The repertoire holds 400,000 to 600,000 distinct CDR3 sequences, with more than 15% as singletons. Sequencing input: blood. Receptors originate from a woman aged 25 to 45 with Graves' ophthalmopathy. Each CDR3 is given with its conserved first and last residue. A D gene is named only where the DNA matches it firmly. Rows may omit the clone size; those that give it use once, few, many or a size class.

>TRBV6-1|TRBJ2-1|many|TRBD2
TGTGCCAGCAGTATAGCGGGAGTCCCCTACAATGAGCAGTTCTTC
CASSIAGVPYNEQFF
>TRBV19|TRBJ1-5|few|-
TGTGCCAGTAGTATATTAATTGGACAACGTAGCAATCAGCCCCAGCATTTT
CASSILIGQRSNQPQHF
>TRBV24-1|TRBJ2-5|-|-
TGTGCCACCAGTGATTTTCACTCAACTATGGGGGCCCAAGAGACCCAGTACTTC
CATSDFHSTMGAQETQYF
>TRBV7-2|TRBJ2-1|many|TRBD2
TGTGCCAGCAGCTTAGCTTTCGGGACTAGCGGGAACAATGAGCAGTTCTTC
CASSLAFGTSGNNEQFF
>TRBV6-1|TRBJ1-4|few|-
TGTGCCAGCAGTTCGATCCTGGGTACAACTAATGAAAAACTGTTTTTT
CASSSILGTTNEKLFF
>TRBV30|TRBJ2-7|many|-
TGTGCCTGTTGGGGGAACGAGCAGTACTTC
CACWGNEQYF
>TRBV12-3/TRBV12-4|TRBJ2-1|many|TRBD2
TGTGCCAGCAGGGGAGGACTAGCGGGTATCGAGCAGTTCTTC
CASRGGLAGIEQFF
>TRBV7-9|TRBJ2-7|-|TRBD1
TGTGCCAGCAGCTCGGACAGGGGTTATTACGAGCAGTACTTC
CASSSDRGYYEQYF
>TRBV18|TRBJ2-1|-|-
TGTGCCAGCTCACCTCAGGGCGCGGGATTTAATGAGCAGTTCTTC
CASSPQGAGFNEQFF
>TRBV20-1|TRBJ2-7|few|-
TGCAGTGCTAGAGCGGCCACTAGGACTTACGAGCAGTACTTC
CSARAATRTYEQYF
>TRBV12-5|TRBJ2-7|many|-
TGTGCTAGTGGTTTGGCTCCCCTCCCCGGGACAACCTACGAGCAGTACTTC
CASGLAPLPGTTYEQYF
>TRBV28|TRBJ2-6|many|-
TGTGCCAGCACACGGGCCAACGTCCTGACTTTC
CASTRANVLTF
>TRBV18|TRBJ1-1|many|-
TGTGCCAGCTCACCGACAGCTAACACTGAAGCTTTCTTT
CASSPTANTEAFF
>TRBV20-1|TRBJ2-1|-|TRBD2
TGCAGTGCTAGAGATCCTGGGAGAGAGGTAACTAGCGGGAGTTTTAATGAGCAGTTCTTC
CSARDPGREVTSGSFNEQFF
>TRBV11-2|TRBJ2-7|once|TRBD2
TGTGCCAGCAGCTTAACGTTCAGGTGGGCTAGCGGGTTTGATTTCGGTGACGAGCAGTACTTC
CASSLTFRWASGFDFGDEQYF
>TRBV20-1|TRBJ2-7|many|TRBD1
TGCAGTGCTAGACCCGACAGGGCCTCATTCTACGAGCAGTACTTC
CSARPDRASFYEQYF
>TRBV6-1|TRBJ2-1|few|-
TGTGCCAGCAGTGAAGCCCGGACTACATTAGAGAATGAGCAGTTCTTC
CASSEARTTLENEQFF
>TRBV7-9|TRBJ2-7|many|-
TGTGCCAGCAGCCCAGATGAGGGGGAGCAGTACTTC
CASSPDEGEQYF
>TRBV5-8|TRBJ2-1|-|TRBD2
TGTGCCAGCAGCTATACTAGCGGGAGCAACGGTGAGCAGTTCTTC
CASSYTSGSNGEQFF
>TRBV20-1|TRBJ2-3|many|-
TGCAGTGCCACCCTAGCCGGGAGCACAGATACGCAGTATTTT
CSATLAGSTDTQYF
>TRBV28|TRBJ1-5|many|-
TGTGCCAGCATGCTGCGGGGAACAGGCAATCAGCCCCAGCATTTT
CASMLRGTGNQPQHF
>TRBV3-1|TRBJ2-5|many|-
TGTGCCAGCAGCCAAGATCTGGTCACGAAGACCCAGTACTTC
CASSQDLVTKTQYF